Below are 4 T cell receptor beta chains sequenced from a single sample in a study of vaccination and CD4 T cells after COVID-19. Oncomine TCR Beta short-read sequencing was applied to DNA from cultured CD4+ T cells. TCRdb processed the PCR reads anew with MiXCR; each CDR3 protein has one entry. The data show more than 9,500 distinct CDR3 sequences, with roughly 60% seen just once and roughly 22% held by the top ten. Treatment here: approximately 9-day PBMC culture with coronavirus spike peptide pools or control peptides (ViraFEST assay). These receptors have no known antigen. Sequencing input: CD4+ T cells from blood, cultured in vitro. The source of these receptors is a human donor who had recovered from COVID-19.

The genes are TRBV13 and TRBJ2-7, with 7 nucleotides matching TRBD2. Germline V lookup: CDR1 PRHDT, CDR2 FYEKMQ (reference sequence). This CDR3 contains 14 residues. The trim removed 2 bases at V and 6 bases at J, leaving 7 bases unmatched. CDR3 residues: CASSLSGTPFEQYF. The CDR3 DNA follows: TGTGCCAGCAGCTTAAGCGGGACCCCGTTCGAGCAGTACTTC.

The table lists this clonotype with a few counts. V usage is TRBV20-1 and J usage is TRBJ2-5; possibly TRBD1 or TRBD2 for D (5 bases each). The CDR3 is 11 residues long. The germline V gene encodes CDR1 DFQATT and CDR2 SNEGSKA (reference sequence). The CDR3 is CGGVRSETQYF. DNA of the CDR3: TGCGGGGGAGTTCGTTCAGAGACCCAGTACTTC.

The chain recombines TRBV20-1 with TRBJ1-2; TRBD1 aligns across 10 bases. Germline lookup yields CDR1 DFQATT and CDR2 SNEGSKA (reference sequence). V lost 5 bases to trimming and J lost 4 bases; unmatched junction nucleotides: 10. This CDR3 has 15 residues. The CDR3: CSAAGTGVQSYGYTF. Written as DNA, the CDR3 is TGCAGTGCTGCCGGGACAGGGGTCCAATCCTATGGCTACACCTTC.

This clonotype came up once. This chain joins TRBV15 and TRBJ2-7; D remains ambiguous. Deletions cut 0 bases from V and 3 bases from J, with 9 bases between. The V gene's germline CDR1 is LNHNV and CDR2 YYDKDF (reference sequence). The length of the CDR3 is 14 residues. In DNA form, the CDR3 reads TGTGCCACCAGCAGAGAGTTGCTTCTCTACGAGCAGTACTTC. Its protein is CATSRELLLYEQYF.